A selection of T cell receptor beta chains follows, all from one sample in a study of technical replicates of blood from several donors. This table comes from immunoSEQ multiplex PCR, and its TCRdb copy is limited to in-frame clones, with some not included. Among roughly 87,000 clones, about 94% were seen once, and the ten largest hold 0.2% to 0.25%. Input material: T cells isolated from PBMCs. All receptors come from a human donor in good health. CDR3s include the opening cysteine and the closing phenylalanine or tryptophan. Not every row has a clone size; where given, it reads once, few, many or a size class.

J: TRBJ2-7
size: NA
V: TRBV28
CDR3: CASSLFSGAHEQYF

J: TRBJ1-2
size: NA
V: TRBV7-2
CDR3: CASSLGRGAGGYTF

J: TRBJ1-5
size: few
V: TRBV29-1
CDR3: CSASGGRGNQPQHF

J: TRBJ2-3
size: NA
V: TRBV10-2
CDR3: CASGLAGGQDTQYF

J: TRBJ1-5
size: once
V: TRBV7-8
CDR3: CASSRGQGPGLQHF

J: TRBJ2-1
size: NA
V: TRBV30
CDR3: CAWRKRNEQFF

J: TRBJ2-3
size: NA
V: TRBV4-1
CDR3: CASSFLAGGRRTDTQYF

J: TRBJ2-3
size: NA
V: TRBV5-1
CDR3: CASSGSGARTDTQYF

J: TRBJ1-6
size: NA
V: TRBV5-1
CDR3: CASSSQGPNSPLHF

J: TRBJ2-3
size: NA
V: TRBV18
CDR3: CASSRGLGTSTDTQYF

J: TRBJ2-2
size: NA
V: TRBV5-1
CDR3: CASSLRGANTGELFF

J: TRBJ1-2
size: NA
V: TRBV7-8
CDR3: CASSLTSQILQNYGYTF

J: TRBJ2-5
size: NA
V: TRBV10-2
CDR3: CASSDGGRVTQYF

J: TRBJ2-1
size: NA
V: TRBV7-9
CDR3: CASSLSGLATNEQFF

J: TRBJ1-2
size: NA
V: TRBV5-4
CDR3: CASSAGQGYGYTF

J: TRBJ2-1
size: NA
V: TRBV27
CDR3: CASRIWGGSSGYNEQFF

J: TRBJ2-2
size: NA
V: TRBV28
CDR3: CASSPYRGENTGELFF